This T cell receptor (beta chain) was profiled in a study of identical twins. Notes on the study in general: Twin-shared out-of-frame alpha sequences were enriched for low generation probability. Diverse VJ usage suggested most zero-insertion clonotypes were not invariant T cells.

This clonotype was observed a few times. Antigen unknown. MiXCR was run by TCRdb on the 5' RACE reads, yielding one entry per CDR3 protein. The sample carries roughly 710,000 distinct CDR3 sequences, roughly 6% recorded once. Germline V lookup: CDR1 SNHLY, CDR2 FYNNEI. The CDR3 has 16 residues. V lost 7 bases and J lost 6, with 23 bases in between. The chain has TRBV2 and TRBJ2-3; possible D gene TRBD2, 5 bases. The TCR sequence derives from a man younger than 35 in good health. The sequencing input was naive T cells sorted from blood. CDR3: CASTSGHQRLEDTQYF. In DNA form, the CDR3 reads TGTGCCAGCACCTCCGGGCACCAGCGGCTCGAGGATACGCAGTATTTT.